This T cell receptor beta chain stems from a study of cytomegalovirus exposure and HLA in healthy donors. At the level of the study: Approximately 190 million T cells yielded 100 million or so unique TCR beta sequences in earlier analysis. Falling in the Caucasian-associated ancestry cluster were approximately 86% of under 500 genotyped donors.

This CDR3 spans 18 amino acids. Trimming at V came to 1 base and at J to 2 bases, leaving 9 bases not matched to a gene. The germline V gene has CDR1 SEHNR and CDR2 FQNEAQ (reference sequence). The PCR had 60 Vbeta and 13 Jbeta primers. In the original workflow: About 11 million of the 80 million or so unique TCR beta chains counted in a later analysis were shared. Repertoires were generated with immunoSEQ multiplex PCR, while TCRdb's copy carries only in-frame clones and drops some. The V and J calls and clone size were taken over from that table, and D and trimming were inferred from the DNA. The table for this sample gives 150,000 to 200,000 clones. In the case of this clone: Its specificity is unknown.

Study results and caveats: It was likely that a cluster of highly shared sequence variants was a sequencing artifact.

Sequenced input: PBMCs. The chain carries TRBV7-9 and TRBJ2-7, with 12 bases matching TRBD1. This TCR was recovered from a man aged 25 to 40 in good health and CMV-seronegative. The CDR3 sequence: CASSLGPPGQGAPYEQYF. The DNA of the CDR3 is TGTGCCAGCAGCTTAGGACCACCGGGACAGGGGGCCCCCTACGAGCAGTACTTC.